The 4 T cell receptor beta chains below all came from one sample that was sequenced in a study of CD8 T cells in ankylosing spondylitis. TCRdb re-analysed the 5' RACE reads in MiXCR, keeping a single row per CDR3 protein. The data show 85,000 to 100,000 distinct CDR3 sequences, about 9.1% seen once. The sequencing input was blood, either unsorted or a sorted T cell fraction (not recorded which). These receptors all stem from a male donor with ankylosing spondylitis or in good health (not recorded which).

This chain connects TRBV2 to TRBJ2-7, with TRBD2 matching 7 bases. J lost 6 bases, V lost 8 bases, and 7 bases had no gene match. The length of the CDR3 is 12 residues. CDR1 is SNHLY and CDR2 is FYNNEI in the germline V gene. The CDR3 is CASAGVLSEQYF. In nucleotides, the CDR3 is TGTGCCAGCGCGGGGGTCTTATCCGAGCAGTACTTC.

At least ten counts were recorded for this clonotype. V usage is TRBV5-5 and J usage is TRBJ2-7, with 8 bases fitting TRBD1. This CDR3 comprises 13 residues. Unmatched junction bases numbered 5, after V lost 4 bases and J lost 5 bases. The germline gives CDR1 SGHKS, CDR2 YYEKEE (reference sequence). Here the CDR3 reads CASSRYRGDEQYF. CDR3 DNA sequence: TGTGCCAGCAGCCGATACAGGGGGGACGAGCAGTACTTC. The full variable domain, with the rest looked up from reference TRBV5-5 and TRBJ2-7, is DAGVTQSPTHLIKTRGQQVTLRCSPISGHKSVSWYQQVLGQGPQFIFQYYEKEERGRGNFPDRFSARQFPNYSSELNVNALLLGDSALYLCASSRYRGDEQYFGPGTRLTVT.

This clonotype came up many times. J is TRBJ2-7 and V is TRBV27; perhaps TRBD2 as D (6 bases). V shed 4 bases and J shed 3 bases, with 10 bases lying between them. The CDR3 totals 13 residues. Germline V gene data show CDR1 as MNHEY and CDR2 as SMNVEV (reference sequence). The CDR3 bases are TGTGCCAGCAGTTCTCGGGGGTACTACGAGCAGTACTTC. Translation gives CASSSRGYYEQYF.

The V gene is TRBV7-8, the J gene TRBJ2-3; TRBD2 aligns across 8 bases. CDR1 and CDR2 from the germline V gene are SGHVS and FQNEAQ. Trimming removed 11 bases from V and 4 bases from J; junction bases left unmatched: 8. The CDR3 consists of 13 residues. The CDR3 is CAAFSGVADTQYF. Here the CDR3 DNA reads TGTGCCGCATTTAGCGGGGTGGCAGATACGCAGTATTTT.